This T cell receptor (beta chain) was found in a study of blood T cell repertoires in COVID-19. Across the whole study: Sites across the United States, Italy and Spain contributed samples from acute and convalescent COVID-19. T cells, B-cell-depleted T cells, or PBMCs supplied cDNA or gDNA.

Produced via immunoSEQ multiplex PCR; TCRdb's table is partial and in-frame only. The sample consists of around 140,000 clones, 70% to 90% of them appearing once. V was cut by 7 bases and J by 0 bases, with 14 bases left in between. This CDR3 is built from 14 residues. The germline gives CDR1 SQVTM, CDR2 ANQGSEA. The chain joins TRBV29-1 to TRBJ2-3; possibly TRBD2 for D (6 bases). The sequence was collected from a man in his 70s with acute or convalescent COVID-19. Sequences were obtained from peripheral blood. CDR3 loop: CSAAQAGSTDTQYF. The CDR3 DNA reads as TGCAGCGCCGCACAGGCGGGGAGCACAGATACGCAGTATTTT.